The 29 T cell receptor beta chains given below trace back to one sample, sequenced in a study of T-cell reconstitution after alpha-beta-depleted transplantation in children. Preparation of the TCRbeta library was carried out with unique molecular identifiers. Each CDR3 protein is one row after TCRdb ran MiXCR on the PCR reads. The sample lists about a million distinct CDR3 sequences; about 29% were seen once. This material consisted of PBMCs, mostly from graft donor cells, taken 360 days after TCRalphabeta/CD19-depleted stem cell transplant. The receptor set was obtained from a boy in the first two years of life who had a stem cell transplant for SCID, so the T cells may come from the graft donor.

The chain couples TRBV12-3 or TRBV12-4 to TRBJ2-7; the match to TRBD1 covers 9 bases. V was clipped by 6 bases and J by 5 bases; unmatched bases: 8. This CDR3 has 14 residues. CDR3 in DNA: TGTGCCAGCAGCCCGGGACAGGGTAGGCACGAGCAGTACTTC. Translation gives CASSPGQGRHEQYF.

This chain uses TRBV3-1 with TRBJ2-1, with unresolved D. Trimming shortened V by 6 bases and J by 10 bases, and 10 bases separated the two germline ends. Germline V gene lookup returns CDR1 LGHDT and CDR2 YNNKEL (reference sequence). CDR3 length: 11 residues. CDR3 nucleotide sequence: TGTGCCAGCAGTCAGGTGGAGGAGCAGTTCTTC. This codes for CASSQVEEQFF.

This clonotype has a handful of counts. V usage is TRBV28 and J usage is TRBJ2-1, with D possibly being TRBD2 (5 bases). Germline CDR1 MDHEN, CDR2 SYDVKM. The CDR3 extends over 12 amino acids. V dropped 7 bases and J dropped 9 bases, with 13 bases sitting between them. The CDR3 DNA follows: TGTGCCAGCACCCCCGGGGTCAGTGAGCAGTTCTTC. Translation gives CASTPGVSEQFF.

The V and J genes are TRBV2 and TRBJ2-3; a weak D match, TRBD1 (6 bases). Trimming took 7 bases from V and 4 from J, leaving 18 bases between them. Germline V gives CDR1 SNHLY, CDR2 FYNNEI. The CDR3 length is 15 residues. The CDR3 DNA reads TGTGCCAGCACTACCCAGGGGAGCATGGCAGATACGCAGTATTTT. Translated, it gives CASTTQGSMADTQYF. The full variable domain, rest sourced from reference TRBV2 and TRBJ2-3, is EPEVTQTPSHQVTQMGQEVILRCVPISNHLYFYWYRQILGQKVEFLVSFYNNEISEKSEIFDDQFSVERPDGSNFTLKIRSTKLEDSAMYFCASTTQGSMADTQYFGPGTRLTVL.

The chain employs TRBV11-2 and TRBJ2-7; 7 bases match TRBD1. In germline, CDR1 is SGHAT, CDR2 FQNNGV. The trim removed 10 bases at V and 2 bases at J, leaving 11 bases unmatched. The length of the CDR3 is 14 residues. CDR3 in DNA: TGTGCCACCCTAGCACCGGACAGGCCCTACGAGCAGTACTTC. The encoded protein is CATLAPDRPYEQYF.

This clonotype has a handful of counts. The chain joins TRBV20-1 to TRBJ2-7, with 8 bases identical to TRBD2. V dropped 0 bases and J dropped 12; count of bases not matched to a gene: 13. Germline V lookup: CDR1 DFQATT, CDR2 SNEGSKA (reference sequence). The CDR3 runs 14 residues. CDR3 protein: CSARESGTRKFRYF. CDR3 sequence (DNA): TGCAGTGCTAGAGAATCCGGGACTAGGAAGTTTAGGTACTTC.

This clonotype was seen a few times. The chain carries TRBV5-1 and TRBJ2-1; TRBD2 is a possible D gene (6 bases). The CDR3 consists of 15 residues. CDR1 and CDR2 from the germline V gene are SGHRS and YFSETQ. Trimming cost V 5 bases and J 0 bases, with 12 bases left between them. Here the CDR3 DNA reads TGCGCCAGCAGAGTTGGAGGGGCCTCCTACAATGAGCAGTTCTTC. This sequence encodes CASRVGGASYNEQFF.

This clonotype showed up just a few times. The rearrangement links TRBV28 to TRBJ2-7; D remains unclear. Germline CDR1 reads MDHEN; CDR2 reads SYDVKM. Trimming stripped 7 bases from V and 2 bases from J, with 15 bases between. The CDR3 has 14 amino acids. The CDR3 loop is CASTLDRPPYEQYF. DNA for the CDR3: TGTGCCAGCACCTTGGACCGTCCGCCCTACGAGCAGTACTTC.

The V gene is TRBV3-1, the J gene TRBJ1-5; D is uncertain. V lost 2 bases and J lost 5, with 7 bases in between. CDR1 is LGHDT, CDR2 YNNKEL, per germline (reference sequence). CDR3 length equals 13 residues. The CDR3 loop is CASSQRYYQPQHF. As DNA, the CDR3 is TGTGCCAGCAGCCAAAGGTACTATCAGCCCCAGCATTTT.

This chain links TRBV5-5 with TRBJ2-7; D is perhaps TRBD2 (5 bases). The germline V gene encodes CDR1 SGHKS and CDR2 YYEKEE (reference sequence). This CDR3 spans 16 amino acids. Between the trimmed V and J ends, which lost 0 bases and 1 base, there was a span of 14 bases. The CDR3 protein is CASSLEGLALSYEQYF. As DNA, the CDR3 is TGTGCCAGCAGCTTGGAGGGCCTAGCCCTATCCTACGAGCAGTACTTC.

The chain couples TRBV10-3 to TRBJ2-3, with a weak D call TRBD2 (6 bases). The CDR3 length is 17 residues. Germline loops: CDR1 ENHRY, CDR2 SYGVKD. V lost 4 bases to trimming and J lost 3 bases, with 20 bases between them. The CDR3 reads CAISGPGNGGRTDTQYF. CDR3 nucleotides: TGTGCCATCAGTGGGCCAGGAAACGGGGGTCGAACAGATACGCAGTATTTT.

The chain carries TRBV4-3 and TRBJ2-1; 10 bases agree with TRBD2. The CDR3 has 17 residues. V shed 3 bases and J 0 bases; nucleotides not matched to a gene: 5. Germline CDR1 is LGHNA and CDR2 is YSLEER. CDR3 coding DNA: TGCGCCAGCAGCCAGTCCGAGCGGGGGGGCTCCTACAATGAGCAGTTCTTC. Protein sequence: CASSQSERGGSYNEQFF.

This chain connects TRBV20-1 to TRBJ2-1; unclear D gene. The CDR3 is 12 amino acids. The germline V gene encodes CDR1 DFQATT and CDR2 SNEGSKA (reference sequence). V dropped 5 bases and J dropped 6 bases, with 11 bases sitting between them. This CDR3 is CSAQQNFNEQFF. DNA of the CDR3: TGCAGTGCTCAACAGAACTTCAATGAGCAGTTCTTC.

This chain's CDR3 is CASSLDRGQYTGELFF. CDR3 sequence (DNA): TGTGCCAGCAGCTTAGACAGAGGGCAGTACACCGGGGAGCTGTTTTTT. V usage is TRBV7-2 and J usage is TRBJ2-2, with a weak D call TRBD2 (5 bases). CDR3 length: 16 residues. Germline V CDR1 and CDR2: SGHTA, FQGNSA. The ends were cut back, 1 base at V and 3 bases at J, with 12 bases in the middle. Full variable domain (remainder filled in from reference TRBV7-2 and TRBJ2-2): GAGVSQSPSNKVTEKGKDVELRCDPISGHTALYWYRQSLGQGLEFLIYFQGNSAPDKSGLPSDRFSAERTGGSVSTLTIQRTQQEDSAVYLCASSLDRGQYTGELFFGEGSRLTVL.

The chain couples TRBV5-1 to TRBJ1-2; D gene uncertain. Germline V CDR1 and CDR2: SGHRS, YFSETQ. Trimming pared 3 bases from V and 5 bases from J, leaving 11 bases between. The CDR3 extends over 13 amino acids. The CDR3 spells CASSSGTFYGYTF. CDR3 nucleotide sequence: TGCGCCAGCAGCTCCGGAACGTTTTATGGCTACACCTTC.

On this clonotype itself: Germline and junction disagree at one end, which may indicate a read error. The J gene is TRBJ2-2, the V gene TRBV20-1; D not certain. CDR3 length: 14 amino acids. From germline, CDR1 is DFQATT and CDR2 SNEGSKA (reference sequence). CDR3 amino acids: CSARDKTKTGELFF. CDR3 nucleotide sequence: TGCAGTGCTAGAGATAAGACGAAAACCGGGGAGCTGTTTTTT.

The chain has TRBV20-1 and TRBJ2-7; D is ambiguous. CDR1 and CDR2 from the germline V gene are DFQATT and SNEGSKA (reference sequence). Trimming took off 2 bases at V and 1 base at J, with 6 bases between the two ends. The CDR3 consists of 12 residues. The CDR3 DNA reads TGCAGTGCTAGAAAGGGTTCCTACGAGCAGTACTTC. Encoded protein: CSARKGSYEQYF.

This clonotype showed up just a few times. This could be a read error, since a much larger clone is one nucleotide away. The chain couples TRBV11-1 to TRBJ2-3, with D unresolved. Trimming removed 1 base at V and 0 bases at J, with 5 bases between. CDR1 SGHAT and CDR2 FQDESV come from the germline V gene (reference sequence). CDR3 length equals 14 residues. This chain's CDR3 is CASSLDVSTDTQYF. The CDR3 DNA follows: TGTGCCAGCAGCTTAGATGTCAGCACAGATACGCAGTATTTT.

This clonotype was seen a handful of times. The chain has TRBV6-2 or TRBV6-3 and TRBJ2-7, with 9 nucleotides matching TRBD1. This CDR3 spans 15 amino acids. The J segment lost 4 bases and the V segment lost 7 bases, leaving 11 bases of the junction unmatched. Per the germline V gene, CDR1 is MNHEY and CDR2 is SVGEGT. This CDR3 reads CASTSPVDRGYEQYF. The CDR3 coding sequence is TGTGCCAGCACCTCTCCGGTGGACAGGGGATACGAGCAGTACTTC.

This chain joins TRBV5-1 and TRBJ2-7, with TRBD1 identical over 7 bases. The trim removed 0 bases at V and 3 bases at J, leaving 6 bases unmatched. The CDR3 sequence is 15 residues long. Germline values: CDR1 SGHRS, CDR2 YFSETQ. The CDR3 DNA reads TGCGCCAGCAGCTTGGGGCCGGGACAGAACTACGAGCAGTACTTC. Protein product: CASSLGPGQNYEQYF.

The CDR3 loop reads CASSELAPGGQETQYF. The CDR3 DNA sequence: TGTGCCAGCAGTGAATTGGCCCCGGGAGGGCAAGAGACCCAGTACTTC. The V and J genes are TRBV25-1 and TRBJ2-5; TRBD2 agrees at 8 bases. Germline CDR1 is MGHDK and CDR2 is SYGVNS. The CDR3 is 16 amino acids. V dropped 1 base and J dropped 2; count of bases not matched to a gene: 6.

This clonotype was observed a few times. This chain uses TRBV6-1 with TRBJ2-7; 10 positions agree with TRBD2. J gave up 2 bases and V 6 bases, and 13 bases lay outside the gene matches. Germline V CDR1 and CDR2: MNHNS, SASEGT. The CDR3 extends over 17 amino acids. The CDR3 DNA reads as TGTGCCAGCAGCCCCGAGCTAGCGGGGGACCTAACCTACGAGCAGTACTTC. Its protein is CASSPELAGDLTYEQYF.

V usage is TRBV6-5 and J usage is TRBJ2-3; perhaps D is TRBD1 or TRBD2 (6 bases each). V shed 1 base and J shed 6 bases, with 14 bases lying between them. Germline lookup yields CDR1 MNHEY and CDR2 SVGAGI. The CDR3 is 15 residues long. In DNA form, the CDR3 reads TGTGCCAGCAGTTACTTGGGGGGCGCGGCCGATACGCAGTATTTT. Translation: CASSYLGGAADTQYF.

This clonotype was seen more than once but under ten times. The V gene is TRBV20-1, the J gene TRBJ2-5; D gene ambiguous. The CDR3 is made up of 13 amino acids. Germline CDR1 and CDR2: DFQATT and SNEGSKA (reference sequence). V dropped 0 bases and J dropped 0 bases, with 5 bases sitting between them. The chain's CDR3 is CSAREVYQETQYF. CDR3 in DNA: TGCAGTGCTAGAGAGGTGTACCAAGAGACCCAGTACTTC.

This clonotype showed up just a few times. The V and J genes are TRBV19 and TRBJ1-2; D is undetermined. V was pared by 3 bases and J by 4 bases, with 9 bases between. This CDR3 is 13 amino acids long. Germline V CDR1 and CDR2: LNHDA, SQIVND (reference sequence). The CDR3 region is CASSIGNSYGYTF. CDR3 bases: TGTGCCAGTAGTATCGGGAATTCCTATGGCTACACCTTC. The entire variable domain, with the rest obtained from reference TRBV19 and TRBJ1-2, is as follows: DGGITQSPKYLFRKEGQNVTLSCEQNLNHDAMYWYRQDPGQGLRLIYYSQIVNDFQKGDIAEGYSVSREKKESFPLTVTSAQKNPTAFYLCASSIGNSYGYTFGSGTRLTVV.

The V gene is TRBV5-1, the J gene TRBJ2-1; TRBD1 aligns across 9 bases. In germline, CDR1 is SGHRS, CDR2 YFSETQ. The CDR3 contains 14 residues. The trim removed 6 bases at V and 6 bases at J, leaving 7 bases unmatched. The CDR3 reads CASTAGTGFNEQFF. Here the CDR3 DNA reads TGCGCCAGCACAGCCGGGACAGGGTTCAATGAGCAGTTCTTC.

The rearrangement links TRBV6-2 or TRBV6-3 to TRBJ2-3; 12 bases align to TRBD2. The V and J ends lost 0 bases and 5 bases, in that order; junction bases with no gene match: 12. The germline CDR1 and CDR2 sequences are MNHEY and SVGEGT. This CDR3 is 19 amino acids long. The CDR3 reads CASSYSTASGGARGDTQYF. The CDR3 region has the DNA TGTGCCAGCAGTTACTCCACGGCTAGCGGGGGGGCCCGGGGAGATACGCAGTATTTT.

This chain links TRBV4-1 with TRBJ1-5, with D possibly TRBD1 on 6 matching bases. The CDR3 contains 15 residues. Germline loops: CDR1 MGHRA, CDR2 YSYEKL. Trimming took off 4 bases at V and 2 bases at J, with 12 bases between the two ends. The CDR3 DNA sequence: TGCGCCAGCAGCCCTATTGGGGGGCGCAATCAGCCCCAGCATTTT. This codes for CASSPIGGRNQPQHF.

This clonotype was detected a few times. The V gene is TRBV20-1, the J gene TRBJ2-1; TRBD2 aligns across 8 bases. The CDR3 totals 14 residues. The ends lost 3 bases at V and 8 bases at J; junction bases unmatched: 9. CDR1 and CDR2 (germline): DFQATT, SNEGSKA (reference sequence). CDR3 nucleotide sequence: TGCAGTGCTAGTAGACGGGGGGGCCGGGATGAGCAGTTCTTC. Amino acid sequence: CSASRRGGRDEQFF.